A selection of T cell receptor beta chains follows, all from one sample in a study of blood T cell repertoires in COVID-19. TCRdb keeps only in-frame clones here, not all; method: immunoSEQ multiplex PCR. The sample carries about 220,000 clones, approximately 83% recorded once. The material sequenced was peripheral blood. The receptors originated from a woman aged 30 to 39 who had recovered from COVID-19. Each CDR3 is given with its conserved first and last residue. Fields, in order: J gene, CDR3 length, clone size, V gene, CDR3 protein. The size of a clone is reported for some rows only, either as once, few or many, or as a class for expanded clones.

>TRBJ1-3|14|once|TRBV6-2/TRBV6-3
CASSSVSSGNTIYF
>TRBJ2-5|14|.|TRBV11-2
CASSFGLTDGTQYF
>TRBJ2-1|15|.|TRBV29-1
CSVDRVESSYNEQFF
>TRBJ1-1|14|.|TRBV27
CASSLFIGDTEAFF
>TRBJ1-2|16|.|TRBV3-1/TRBV3-2
CASSRKGGDSDYGYTF
>TRBJ1-4|13|.|TRBV6-1
CASSERVYEKLFF
>TRBJ1-2|16|.|TRBV18
CASSPVPVTGNYGYTF
>TRBJ1-2|13|.|TRBV5-1
CASRPGGRAGYTF
>TRBJ2-7|14|.|TRBV6-5
CASSYSRQVNEQYF
>TRBJ1-1|13|.|TRBV5-5
CASDLSEYTEAFF
>TRBJ2-3|14|.|TRBV28
CASSFRGQPYTQYF
>TRBJ2-7|14|.|TRBV29-1
CSVERGKGDYEQYF
>TRBJ1-2|15|.|TRBV6-5
CASSYSPGELGGYTF
>TRBJ2-3|16|.|TRBV5-1
CASSRTGGQRTDTQYF
>TRBJ2-1|17|.|TRBV7-9
CASSLGGGLASRNEQFF
>TRBJ2-7|13|.|TRBV7-9
CASSFTGFHEQYF
>TRBJ1-5|16|.|TRBV5-1
CASSLGPQGSNQPQHF
>TRBJ2-1|11|.|TRBV13
CASSYLSEQFF
>TRBJ1-4|14|.|TRBV30
CAWTGSPTNEKLFF
>TRBJ2-7|13|.|TRBV25-1
CASSYHRGYEQYF
>TRBJ2-3|15|.|TRBV19
CASTATSASTDTQYF
>TRBJ1-1|13|.|TRBV14
CASSRQGYTEAFF
>TRBJ2-7|15|.|TRBV19
CASSKISGASYEQYF